This entry lists 32 T cell receptor beta chains sequenced from one sample in a study of blood T cell repertoires in COVID-19. Sequencing used immunoSEQ multiplex PCR; TCRdb keeps in-frame clones, though not all of them. The sample holds 150,000 or so clones, about 88% seen once. The sequencing sample was made of peripheral blood. The receptors originated from a man in his 60s with acute or convalescent COVID-19.

The chain carries TRBV19 and TRBJ2-7, with D perhaps matching TRBD2 (5 bases). Germline CDR1 and CDR2: LNHDA and SQIVND (reference sequence). Deletions cut 0 bases from V and 12 bases from J, with 18 bases between. The CDR3 loop spans 14 amino acids. CDR3 bases: TGTGCCAGTAGTATAGACCGGAGGACGGGCCATCTGTACGTC. Translated: CASSIDRRTGHLYV.

The chain combines TRBV6-5 with TRBJ2-7, with D tentatively TRBD1 (7 bases). V was shortened by 6 bases and J by 2 bases, with 14 bases between the two germline ends. Germline V gene data show CDR1 as MNHEY and CDR2 as SVGAGI. This CDR3 is built from 14 residues. CDR3 residues: CASSRQGGPYEQYF. In DNA form, the CDR3 reads TGTGCCAGCAGCCGCCAGGGGGGCCCCTACGAGCAGTACTTC.

The rearrangement joins TRBV14 to TRBJ1-5; no firm D call. The CDR3 is made up of 13 amino acids. Germline V gene sequence: CDR1 SGHDN, CDR2 FVKESK. Deletions cut 1 base from V and 3 bases from J, with 4 bases between. For the CDR3, the DNA is TGTGCCAGCAGCCAAGCGTACAATCAGCCCCAGCATTTT. Protein product: CASSQAYNQPQHF.

This chain uses TRBV11-3 with TRBJ2-1, with D tentatively TRBD2 (5 bases). CDR3 length equals 15 residues. The germline V gene has CDR1 SGHNT and CDR2 YENEEA. V lost 5 bases, J lost 4 bases, and 15 bases lay in between. This CDR3 reads CASSKDELGYNEQFF. CDR3 sequence (DNA): TGTGCCAGCAGCAAGGACGAACTAGGATACAATGAGCAGTTCTTC.

This sequence joins TRBV18 and TRBJ1-5; D might be TRBD1 (6 bases). The CDR3 spans 15 residues. Trimming took 1 base from V and 0 from J, leaving 7 bases between them. CDR1 and CDR2 from the germline V gene are KGHSH and LQKENI. CDR3 region: CASSPHRDSNQPQHF. The DNA for the CDR3 is TGTGCCAGCTCACCACACAGGGATAGCAATCAGCCCCAGCATTTT.

The chain is built from TRBV9 and TRBJ2-4; 7 nucleotides line up with TRBD1. The trim removed 3 bases at V and 3 bases at J, leaving 12 bases unmatched. The length of the CDR3 is 17 residues. Per germline, CDR1 SGDLS and CDR2 YYNGEE. CDR3 bases: TGTGCCAGCAGCGAAGGTGAGGGGGCGCCGGGCAAAAACATTCAGTACTTC. Protein sequence: CASSEGEGAPGKNIQYF.

The genes are TRBV6-5 and TRBJ1-1, with D possibly being TRBD1 (5 bases). The CDR3 is 16 residues long. Germline V gene data show CDR1 as MNHEY and CDR2 as SVGAGI. Trimming took off 2 bases at V and 2 bases at J, with 15 bases between the two ends. CDR3 coding DNA: TGTGCCAGCAGTTACGGGGCCGCCGGGGGTAACACTGAAGCTTTCTTT. It specifies CASSYGAAGGNTEAFF.

This chain links TRBV27 with TRBJ1-2; D perhaps matches TRBD1 (5 bases). Germline CDR1 reads MNHEY; CDR2 reads SMNVEV (reference sequence). With 2 bases removed from V and 4 bases from J, the gap between germline ends came to 8 bases. CDR3 length: 13 amino acids. CDR3 DNA: TGTGCCAGCAGTTTAAACAGGTTCTATGGCTACACCTTC. It encodes CASSLNRFYGYTF.

This clone has just a few counts. This chain links TRBV19 with TRBJ1-1; TRBD1 is a possible D gene (5 bases). Trimming removed 0 bases from V and 6 bases from J, with 11 bases in between. The CDR3 covers 14 residues. Germline lookup yields CDR1 LNHDA and CDR2 SQIVND (reference sequence). The CDR3 DNA sequence: TGTGCCAGTAGTATAGAGGGGGGAGGATCTGAAGCTTTCTTT. Translating gives CASSIEGGGSEAFF.

The chain joins TRBV6-5 to TRBJ1-5; 10 bases are a match to TRBD1. Germline V lookup: CDR1 MNHEY, CDR2 SVGAGI. With 11 bases clipped from V and 5 bases from J, the junction kept 9 bases outside the gene matches. This CDR3 has 14 amino acids. The CDR3 bases are TGTGCCGTTAACCGGGACAGGGGATATCAGCCCCAGCATTTT. Its protein product is CAVNRDRGYQPQHF.

The CDR3 protein is CASSINGRVTEAFF. Here the CDR3 DNA reads TGTGCCAGTAGTATAAACGGCAGGGTCACTGAAGCTTTCTTT. The V call is TRBV19, the J call TRBJ1-1; D perhaps matches TRBD1 (5 bases). V lost 2 bases to trimming and J lost 4 bases, with 11 bases between them. The V gene's germline CDR1 is LNHDA and CDR2 SQIVND (reference sequence). The CDR3 totals 14 residues.

This chain joins TRBV5-6 and TRBJ2-7, with 10 bases identical to TRBD2. This CDR3 has 18 amino acids. V shed 3 bases, J shed 0 bases, and the junction held 12 bases outside the gene matches. CDR1 SGHDT and CDR2 YYEEEE come from the germline V gene. CDR3 protein: CASSSLRLAGVFSYEQYF. The CDR3 coding sequence is TGTGCCAGCAGCTCTCTTCGGCTAGCGGGAGTTTTCTCCTACGAGCAGTACTTC.

J is TRBJ2-2 and V is TRBV29-1, with D possibly TRBD1 on 5 matching bases. This CDR3 has 12 residues. The ends were cut back, 3 bases at V and 7 bases at J, with 9 bases in the middle. The V gene's germline CDR1 is SQVTM and CDR2 ANQGSEA. CDR3 DNA sequence: TGCAGCGTTGAGGCAGGGAACGGGGAGCTGTTTTTT. Protein sequence: CSVEAGNGELFF.

V usage is TRBV19 and J usage is TRBJ2-2; 12 nucleotides line up with TRBD2. V was clipped by 5 bases and J by 4 bases; unmatched bases: 8. Looked up from germline, CDR1 is LNHDA and CDR2 is SQIVND (reference sequence). The CDR3 is 17 amino acids. The CDR3 loop reads CASSARTSGTSTGELFF. The CDR3 coding sequence is TGTGCCAGTAGTGCCCGGACTAGCGGGACCAGCACCGGGGAGCTGTTTTTT. Full variable domain (rest looked up from reference TRBV19 and TRBJ2-2): DGGITQSPKYLFRKEGQNVTLSCEQNLNHDAMYWYRQDPGQGLRLIYYSQIVNDFQKGDIAEGYSVSREKKESFPLTVTSAQKNPTAFYLCASSARTSGTSTGELFFGEGSRLTVL.

The chain recombines TRBV27 with TRBJ2-3; D not certain. Deletions cut 6 bases from V and 6 bases from J, with 7 bases between. CDR3 length: 11 residues. Germline V gene sequence: CDR1 MNHEY, CDR2 SMNVEV (reference sequence). CDR3 DNA: TGTGCCAGCAGCCTCCAGGATACGCAGTATTTT. Amino acid sequence: CASSLQDTQYF.

This sequence joins TRBV5-1 and TRBJ2-5; no clear D gene. Trimming took off 0 bases at V and 2 bases at J, with 5 bases between the two ends. CDR1 and CDR2 from the germline V gene are SGHRS and YFSETQ. This CDR3 region has 13 residues. This chain's CDR3 is CASSLDLQETQYF. DNA for the CDR3: TGCGCCAGCAGCTTGGATCTACAAGAGACCCAGTACTTC.

The chain couples TRBV29-1 to TRBJ1-3, with D possibly being TRBD1 (6 bases). Per the germline V gene, CDR1 is SQVTM and CDR2 is ANQGSEA. V shed 6 bases and J shed 0 bases, with 9 bases lying between them. The CDR3 sequence is 13 residues long. The CDR3 reads CSVGAHSGNTIYF. DNA of the CDR3: TGCAGCGTGGGGGCCCACTCTGGAAACACCATATATTTT.

The chain links TRBV6-4 to TRBJ1-1, with 10 positions matching TRBD1. The V gene end was trimmed by 6 bases and the J gene end by 4 bases; junction bases not matched to a gene: 8. Germline assignment: CDR1 MRHNA and CDR2 SNTAGT. This CDR3 region has 15 residues. The CDR3, as DNA: TGTGCCAGCAGCGTTGAAGGACAGGGGGGCACTGAAGCTTTCTTT. Encoded protein: CASSVEGQGGTEAFF.

The chain is built from TRBV19 and TRBJ1-1; D uncertain. The CDR3 contains 14 residues. From germline, CDR1 is LNHDA and CDR2 SQIVND (reference sequence). Trimming removed 6 bases at V and 2 bases at J, with 13 bases between. The CDR3 here is CASRNREFNTEAFF. In nucleotides, the CDR3 is TGTGCCAGTAGAAACCGGGAGTTTAACACTGAAGCTTTCTTT.

The CDR3 region has the DNA TGTGCCAGCAGTTTACCCCACCTAGGCACCCAGTACTTC. The encoded protein is CASSLPHLGTQYF. V usage is TRBV28 and J usage is TRBJ2-5, with D unclear. Germline CDR1 is MDHEN and CDR2 is SYDVKM. The CDR3 runs to 13 residues. V lost 2 bases to trimming and J lost 8 bases, with 12 bases between them.

CDR3 in amino acids: CASSSTGGREKLFF. CDR3 nucleotide sequence: TGTGCCAGCAGCTCTACAGGGGGCCGGGAAAAACTGTTTTTT. The rearrangement uses TRBV3-1 (or the pseudogene TRBV3-2) and TRBJ1-4; 9 bases map to TRBD1. This CDR3 is 14 amino acids long. Germline loops: CDR1 LGHDT, CDR2 YNNKEL (reference sequence). V trimming: 5 bases; J trimming: 8 bases; junction bases outside the gene matches: 6.

The chain recombines TRBV7-9 with TRBJ2-3; 8 bases agree with TRBD2. This CDR3 has 16 amino acids. V shed 4 bases, J shed 3 bases, and the junction held 9 bases outside the gene matches. Per germline, CDR1 SEHNR and CDR2 FQNEAQ (reference sequence). The CDR3 sequence is CASSSLRRGETDTQYF. As DNA, the CDR3 is TGTGCCAGCAGCTCCCTACGGCGGGGGGAGACAGATACGCAGTATTTT.

V gene TRBV5-6 combines with J gene TRBJ2-1; D ambiguous. Trimming took 2 bases from V and 6 from J, leaving 6 bases between them. This CDR3 spans 12 amino acids. Germline V gene data show CDR1 as SGHDT and CDR2 as YYEEEE. The CDR3 protein is CASSLRVNEQFF. Here the CDR3 DNA reads TGTGCCAGCAGCTTACGGGTCAATGAGCAGTTCTTC.

The J gene is TRBJ2-5, the V gene TRBV7-2, with 8 bases aligning to TRBD2. This CDR3 has 16 residues. V lost 5 bases, J lost 3 bases, and 11 bases stayed unmatched. The germline CDR1 and CDR2 sequences are SGHTA and FQGNSA. CDR3 sequence reads: CASSPRRRAGEETQYF. CDR3 DNA: TGTGCCAGCAGCCCCCGTCGCCGAGCGGGGGAAGAGACCCAGTACTTC.

The rearrangement uses TRBV6-2 or TRBV6-3 and TRBJ2-1; 15 nucleotides match TRBD2. The CDR3 consists of 18 residues. Unmatched junction bases numbered 6, after V lost 6 bases and J lost 0 bases. Germline loops: CDR1 MNHEY, CDR2 SVGEGT. CDR3 sequence (DNA): TGTGCCAGCAGCTATGGACTAGCGGGAGGGTTCTCCTACAATGAGCAGTTCTTC. This sequence encodes CASSYGLAGGFSYNEQFF.

This rearrangement joins TRBV30 to TRBJ2-1, with 7 bases matching TRBD2. CDR1 and CDR2 (germline): GTSNPN, SVGIG (reference sequence). J lost 6 bases, V lost 5 bases, and 10 bases had no gene match. The CDR3 spans 14 residues. The CDR3 loop reads CAWGPLAIGNEQFF. The CDR3 bases are TGTGCCTGGGGTCCACTAGCGATAGGCAATGAGCAGTTCTTC.

The chain uses TRBV12-3 or TRBV12-4 and TRBJ1-1, with D hard to call. This CDR3 spans 13 amino acids. V was shortened by 2 bases and J by 4 bases, with 8 bases between the two germline ends. CDR3 region: CASSLSRGTEAFF. The CDR3 nucleotides are TGTGCCAGCAGTTTATCCCGGGGCACTGAAGCTTTCTTT.

J is TRBJ1-2 and V is TRBV7-9, with D hard to call. CDR3 length: 12 residues. The germline CDR1 and CDR2 sequences are SEHNR and FQNEAQ (reference sequence). Between the trimmed V and J ends, which lost 5 bases and 6 bases, there was a span of 10 bases. The CDR3 here is CASSRGQNGYTF. The CDR3 DNA sequence: TGTGCCAGCAGCCGAGGGCAGAATGGCTACACCTTC.

J is TRBJ1-5 and V is TRBV19, with D possibly being TRBD1 (6 bases). The V and J ends lost 5 bases and 2 bases respectively, with 13 bases between them. The CDR3 is 15 residues long. The germline V gene has CDR1 LNHDA and CDR2 SQIVND (reference sequence). CDR3 bases: TGTGCCAGTAGTGGGGGGGCAGGGGGCAATCAGCCCCAGCATTTT. Translation: CASSGGAGGNQPQHF.

The chain joins TRBV9 to TRBJ1-3; weak D call: TRBD1 (6 bases). This CDR3 is built from 13 residues. Trimming took 1 base from V and 4 from J, leaving 6 bases between them. Looked up from germline, CDR1 is SGDLS and CDR2 is YYNGEE. The CDR3 DNA reads as TGTGCCAGCAGCGTACAGGGGGGAAACACCATATATTTT. Translation: CASSVQGGNTIYF. Based on the CDR3 plus reference TRBV9 and TRBJ1-3, the full variable domain is DSGVTQTPKHLITATGQRVTLRCSPRSGDLSVYWYQQSLDQGLQFLIQYYNGEERAKGNILERFSAQQFPDLHSELNLSSLELGDSALYFCASSVQGGNTIYFGEGSWLTVV.

V is TRBV7-3 and J is TRBJ2-7, with TRBD2 matching 14 bases. V lost 4 bases, J lost 6 bases, and 2 bases stayed unmatched. The CDR3 runs 14 residues. Germline V lookup: CDR1 SGHTA, CDR2 FQGTGA. The CDR3 DNA is TGTGCCAGCAGCTCGGGACTAGCGGGAGCCGAGCAGTACTTC. Amino acid sequence: CASSSGLAGAEQYF.

The chain carries TRBV2 and TRBJ1-5; D ambiguous. V lost 4 bases and J 2 bases, leaving 9 bases between the germline ends. Germline-derived CDR1 and CDR2 are SNHLY and FYNNEI. This CDR3 is built from 14 residues. In DNA, the CDR3 is TGTGCCAGCAGTGGCACGGTCCGCAATCAGCCCCAGCATTTT. Its translation: CASSGTVRNQPQHF.